This record looks at one T cell receptor (beta chain) sequence and its context. Its matching antigen is unknown. As processed by the authors: ImmunoSEQ output held junction-only sequences without quality scores, so filtering differed. The assay was immunoSEQ multiplex PCR, and TCRdb's table has in-frame clones only and misses some. V, J and clone size are taken as reported in that table, and D and trimming were inferred from the DNA itself. This sample carries about 1 million clones, around 74% of them seen once, and the ten largest clones take 1.4%. The V end lost 4 bases, the J end lost 7 bases, and 11 bases lay between the germline ends. Germline assignment: CDR1 KGHSH and CDR2 LQKENI. The CDR3 has 12 amino acids. This sample stems from a study of shared clonotypes between healthy human individuals. Findings and caveats of the study: An anticipated effect of sequencing depth on clonotype sharing among donors was recognized. Non-shared clonotypes showed lower generation probabilities than clonotypes common to all four donors.

The chain recombines TRBV18 with TRBJ2-7, with D possibly called TRBD1 or TRBD2 (5 bases each). This TCR derives from a young man in good health. The sample comprised memory CD4+ T cells sorted from blood. Subset noted: CD45RA-negative fraction. CDR3 nucleotide sequence: TGTGCCAGCTCACGGGACCTGGGGGAGCAGTACTTC. It yields the protein CASSRDLGEQYF.